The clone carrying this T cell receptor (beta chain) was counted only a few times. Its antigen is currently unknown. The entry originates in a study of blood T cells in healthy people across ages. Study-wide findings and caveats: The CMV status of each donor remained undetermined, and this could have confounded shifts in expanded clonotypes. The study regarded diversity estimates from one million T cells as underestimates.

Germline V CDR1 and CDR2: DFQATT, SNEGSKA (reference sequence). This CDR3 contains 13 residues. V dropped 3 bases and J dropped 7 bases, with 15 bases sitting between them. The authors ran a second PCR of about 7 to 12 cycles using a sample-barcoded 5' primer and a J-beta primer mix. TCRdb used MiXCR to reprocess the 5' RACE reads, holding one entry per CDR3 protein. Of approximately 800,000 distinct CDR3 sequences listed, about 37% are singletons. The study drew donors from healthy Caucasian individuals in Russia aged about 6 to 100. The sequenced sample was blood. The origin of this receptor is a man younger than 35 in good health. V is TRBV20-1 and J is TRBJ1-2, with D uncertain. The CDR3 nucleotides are TGCAGTGCTAGCTACGAGGAAGGGTCTGGCTACACCTTC. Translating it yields CSASYEEGSGYTF.